Sequencing of this T cell receptor (beta chain) was carried out in a study of T cells in Graves' hyperthyroidism and ophthalmopathy (dated by TCRdb to the late 2010s). Background for the entire study: Peripheral blood was collected at initial diagnosis, before any treatment. To identify TCR V-J signatures that set the groups apart, the researchers used a discovery cohort of roughly 100 patients, made up of 43 with Graves' ophthalmopathy and some 60 with stable Graves' hyperthyroidism. Prospective prediction of ophthalmopathy was tested in an independent validation cohort consisting of some 20 hyperthyroidism patients and 17 patients who later progressed to ophthalmopathy. The 100 discovery patients were randomly split 7:3 into training and test sets. The study also compared thyroid tissue and blood T-cell repertoires from more than 5 Graves' hyperthyroidism patients. Once sampling was done, hyperthyroidism patients were given methimazole at a starting dose of 30 mg daily, whereas ophthalmopathy patients were given high-dose intravenous methylprednisolone. The paper reports TCR Vbeta CDR3 sequencing of over 120 peripheral blood samples: around 45 ophthalmopathy, 75 to 80 hyperthyroidism and around 17 progressor patients.

This clonotype occurred a few times. Its antigen has not been determined. No base-level quality is on record; no much larger clone is a single base apart. What the work shows at the level of the full study, not this receptor alone: Sample size was not statistically predetermined, and investigators were not blinded to group allocation. Ophthalmopathy was separated from stable hyperthyroidism by a 13 V-J signature model, with 85% to 90% sensitivity and about 81% specificity obtained in cross-validation and 80%/75% obtained in testing. In validation, the model predicted progression to ophthalmopathy with 65% to 71% sensitivity and 72% to 85% specificity, a median of around 6.6 months before onset. Most expanded thyroid clonotypes (frequency above 0.001) were also detected in blood, suggesting blood repertoires may reflect thyroid immune responses.

The CDR3 runs 13 residues from the cysteine to the phenylalanine. The read is trimmed to its CDR3 DNA, 39 bases read in frame from base 1. Deletion took 4 bases off V and 7 bases off J, with a span of 12 bases between the germline ends. The germline V gene encodes CDR1 SGHRS and CDR2 YFSETQ. Moderately to severely active disease, a Clinical Activity Score of at least 3, a NOSPECS grade of at least 4, and a duration under 3 months were present in ophthalmopathy patients. The study excluded patients with uncontrolled infections, other autoimmune diseases, pregnancy or lactation. Clinical symptoms, serum thyroxine and TRAb, thyroid ultrasound, and orbital computed tomography formed the basis for the diagnoses. Ficoll-Paque density gradient centrifugation was used to isolate PBMCs from around 10 ml of fresh peripheral blood. Trizol reagent was used to extract total RNA, and RNA quality was then checked on an Agilent 2100 Bioanalyzer.

The TCR beta CDR3 regions were amplified from RNA transcripts. The TCR CDR3 was subjected to a first round of RT-PCR using the HTBI primer set and the Qiagen OneStep RT-PCR kit. A second multiplex PCR round built the libraries, followed by size selection and purification. The libraries were sequenced on an Illumina HiSeq2000 using paired-end 100 bp reads. The paper's processing steps were these. SOAPnuke was used to process the raw data, throwing out any read that contained adapters or uncalled bases, had a mean Phred below 15, or lacked an exact constant-primer or identifier match. High-quality paired reads were merged using COPE v1.2.5, and each unique nucleotide sequence was defined as a clonotype. Clonotypes were aligned to IMGT TRBV, TRBD and TRBJ reference segments using MiTCR v1.1. Analysis was restricted to V-J combinations with a frequency above 0.0001, which covered approximately 99% of repertoires. The TCS score was defined as F50 (clonal expansion) divided by E x V (chaos), with BLOSUM62-based TCRdist calculated between CDR3 peptides within each V-J. Welch's t-statistics and random forest reduced roughly 500 V-J features to roughly 13, which were used in a naive Bayes classifier (R e1071). TCRdb handled the public reads itself, with Q25 trimming in fastp and clone calling in MiXCR, and kept productive beta chains. Identical CDR3 protein sequences are pooled into one entry, listed with their most common genes and DNA. Clone size and V and J calls follow TCRdb, not the original study. For this sample there are 490,000 or so distinct CDR3 sequences; 15% to 20% appear just once. The ten largest clones add up to over 25% of the sample.

This sequence was found in a woman aged 25 to 45 with Graves' ophthalmopathy. Sample: blood. Rearrangement joined TRBV5-1 to TRBJ1-5, with a weak D call of TRBD1 (5 bases match). The DNA is TGCGCCAGCAGCCTCAATGGGGGGCAGCCCCAGCATTTT. It translates as CASSLNGGQPQHF.